This T cell receptor beta chain was documented in a study of blood T cell repertoires in COVID-19. The overall study: COVID-19 samples collected from the United States, Italy and Spain covered acute and convalescent phases. PBMCs, B-cell-depleted T cells, or T cells were the source of the cDNA or gDNA that made up the material.

Seattle researchers signed up patients amid active infection and tracked them longitudinally. Original processing notes: Estimated nucleated cell counts came from reference gene primer amplification. Clones were sequenced by immunoSEQ multiplex PCR, and TCRdb holds only the in-frame ones, with some missing. D and trimming come from the DNA, and the V and J calls and clone size come from that table. The sample has approximately 280,000 clones; approximately 84% are singletons. Sequencing was performed on peripheral blood. The receptor comes from a human donor with COVID-19, enrolled during active disease. The donor label of this sample is uncertain.

CDR3 nucleotides: TGTGCCAGTAGTCAAGACAGCCAAGAGACCCAGTACTTC. This encodes CASSQDSQETQYF. V usage is TRBV19 and J usage is TRBJ2-5; the D gene is possibly TRBD1 (5 bases). Germline CDR1 LNHDA, CDR2 SQIVND (reference sequence). V was trimmed by 5 bases and J by 1 base, leaving 8 bases between them. The length of the CDR3 is 13 residues.